This is a list of T cell receptor beta chains from one sample in a study of T cells after yellow fever vaccination. TCRdb processed the 5' RACE reads anew with MiXCR; each CDR3 protein has one entry. The data show under 400,000 distinct CDR3 sequences, under 15% seen once. The source was CD4+ T cells sorted from PBMCs, collected 15 days after the yellow fever booster vaccination. Source of these receptors: a man between 18 and 35 years old who received the YFV17D yellow fever vaccine. CDR3s include the opening cysteine and the closing phenylalanine or tryptophan. The order of the fields is V gene, J gene, D gene, clone size, CDR3 DNA, CDR3 protein. D genes are given only for firm matches. The size field is filled for only some rows; it gives once, few, many or a size class.

TRBV12-3/TRBV12-4	TRBJ2-1	TRBD1	.	TGTGCCAGCAGAATGAGCCGGGACAGGGGGATGGGCTCCTACAATGAGCAGTTCTTC	CASRMSRDRGMGSYNEQFF
TRBV6-5	TRBJ1-2	TRBD1	.	TGTGCCAGCAGTCCTTACAGGGGGGACTATGGCTACACCTTC	CASSPYRGDYGYTF
TRBV5-1	TRBJ2-7	TRBD1	few	TGCGCCAGCAGCTCAATCGGGACAGGGTACCACGAGCAGTACTTC	CASSSIGTGYHEQYF
TRBV4-1	TRBJ2-3	TRBD1	few	TGCGCCAGCAGCCCATTCGCCAGGGGGAGCACAGATACGCAGTATTTT	CASSPFARGSTDTQYF
TRBV20-1	TRBJ2-7	TRBD2	.	TGCAGTGCTAGTCGCAGCGGGAGTACCTACGAGCAGTACTTC	CSASRSGSTYEQYF
TRBV5-4	TRBJ1-1	.	.	TGTGCCAGCAGCTTGGATAGGTCGGGCACTGAAGCTTTCTTT	CASSLDRSGTEAFF
TRBV30	TRBJ1-4	TRBD1	few	TGTGCCGGGGGACAGGGACAGGAGGAAAAACTGTTTTTT	CAGGQGQEEKLFF
TRBV5-1	TRBJ2-5	TRBD2	few	TGCGCCAGCAGCCGATGGTGGACTAGCGGCAAAGAGACCCAGTACTTC	CASSRWWTSGKETQYF
TRBV7-3	TRBJ2-3	.	once	TGTGCCAGCAGCTTAACTGGGTCGAGAACAGATACGCAGTATTTT	CASSLTGSRTDTQYF
TRBV9	TRBJ1-4	.	few	TGTGCCAGCAGCGCCCCTGAAAAACTGTTTTTT	CASSAPEKLFF
TRBV6-1	TRBJ1-6	.	.	TGTGCCAGCAGTGAAGTATGGCAGGTGGGCTCACCCCTCCACTTT	CASSEVWQVGSPLHF
TRBV7-9	TRBJ2-1	.	few	TGTGCCAGCAGCTTCCAGGGCGATGAGCAGTTCTTC	CASSFQGDEQFF
TRBV6-1	TRBJ1-2	.	few	TGTGCCAGCAGTGAAGCGCTGGGGGATGGCTACACCTTC	CASSEALGDGYTF
TRBV20-1	TRBJ2-2	TRBD1	.	TGCAGTGCCGCCCGACAGGGGACCGGGGAGCTGTTTTTT	CSAARQGTGELFF
TRBV4-3	TRBJ1-2	.	few	TGCGCCAGCAGCCAAGCGGGAGACTATGGCTACACCTTC	CASSQAGDYGYTF
TRBV7-9	TRBJ2-5	TRBD2	few	TGTGCCAGCAGCTTATCTAGCGGAGGCCTCCAAGAGACCCAGTACTTC	CASSLSSGGLQETQYF
TRBV5-6	TRBJ2-5	TRBD2	.	TGTGCCAGCAGCTTGGCCGGGACTAGCGGGGGGCAAGAGACCCAGTACTTC	CASSLAGTSGGQETQYF
TRBV12-3/TRBV12-4	TRBJ2-2	.	few	TGTGCCGGCGGACAGAATCTTATCACCGGGGAGCTGTTTTTT	CAGGQNLITGELFF
TRBV12-5	TRBJ1-2	.	few	TGTGCTAGTGGTACCGGGACAATTGGCTACACCTTC	CASGTGTIGYTF
TRBV9	TRBJ2-5	TRBD1	few	TGTGCCAGCGGACCGGGACAGGCCTACGCAACCCAGTACTTC	CASGPGQAYATQYF
TRBV18	TRBJ1-2	.	few	TGTGCCAGCTCACCACCCGGGCTCGGCTATGGCTACACCTTC	CASSPPGLGYGYTF
TRBV2	TRBJ2-7	.	.	TGTGCCAGCAGTGAGTCTTCGGGGGCTAGCTCCTACGAGCAGTACTTC	CASSESSGASSYEQYF
TRBV3-1	TRBJ2-6	.	.	TGTGCCAGCAGCCGACGGATCTCTGGGGCCAACGTCCTGACTTTC	CASSRRISGANVLTF
TRBV15	TRBJ1-2	.	.	TGTGCCACCAGCCCTCGAAGTGGGGGCGCGTACACCTTC	CATSPRSGGAYTF
TRBV23-1	TRBJ2-2	.	few	TGCGCCAGCAGTCAAAACGGACTTACGGGGAAGTGCGGCACCGGGGAGCTGTTTTTT	CASSQNGLTGKCGTGELFF
TRBV24-1	TRBJ2-5	.	few	TGTGCCACCAGATCCCGGGATATGGAGACCCAGTACTTC	CATRSRDMETQYF
TRBV2	TRBJ2-3	TRBD1	.	TGTGCCAGCAAGAGGGCAGGGGGTACAGATACGCAGTATTTT	CASKRAGGTDTQYF